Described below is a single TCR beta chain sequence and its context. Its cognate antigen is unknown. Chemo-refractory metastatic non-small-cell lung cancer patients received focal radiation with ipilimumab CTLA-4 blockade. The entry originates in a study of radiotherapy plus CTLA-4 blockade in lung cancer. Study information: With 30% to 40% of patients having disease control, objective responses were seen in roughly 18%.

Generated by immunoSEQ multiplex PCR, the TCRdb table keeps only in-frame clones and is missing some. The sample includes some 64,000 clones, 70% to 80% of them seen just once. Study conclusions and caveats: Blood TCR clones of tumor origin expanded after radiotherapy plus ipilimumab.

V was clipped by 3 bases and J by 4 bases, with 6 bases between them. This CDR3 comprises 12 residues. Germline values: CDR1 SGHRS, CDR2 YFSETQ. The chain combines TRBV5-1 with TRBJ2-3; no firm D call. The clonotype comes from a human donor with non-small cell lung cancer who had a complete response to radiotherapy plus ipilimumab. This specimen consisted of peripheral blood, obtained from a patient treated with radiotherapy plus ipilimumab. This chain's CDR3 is CASSSKADTQYF. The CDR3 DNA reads TGCGCCAGCAGCTCGAAAGCAGATACGCAGTATTTT.